One and the same sample provided the 20 T cell receptor beta chains below, sequenced in a study of T cell responses to AZD1222 COVID-19 vaccine. Profiled with immunoSEQ multiplex PCR; TCRdb holds only in-frame clones, not every one. Among around 110,000 clones listed, 87% were seen once. Specimen: peripheral blood, collected 28 days after the second AZD1222 dose. Receptors originate from an adult who received the AZD1222 COVID-19 vaccine.

The rearrangement joins TRBV5-4 to TRBJ2-6; D gene uncertain. CDR1 is SGHNT and CDR2 is YYREEE in the germline V gene (reference sequence). The CDR3 is 15 amino acids. The V end lost 3 bases, the J end lost 0 bases, and 7 bases lay between the germline ends. The CDR3 nucleotides read TGTGCCAGCAGCTCATGGGACTCTGGGGCCAACGTCCTGACTTTC. This encodes CASSSWDSGANVLTF.

The rearrangement links TRBV19 to TRBJ2-3, with D perhaps TRBD2 (5 bases). The CDR3 totals 15 residues. Per germline, CDR1 LNHDA and CDR2 SQIVND (reference sequence). Trimming stripped 4 bases from V and 1 base from J, with 12 bases between. The CDR3 nucleotides are TGTGCCAGTAGTACGGCACTGGGAGGCACAGATACGCAGTATTTT. Amino acids: CASSTALGGTDTQYF.

This chain joins TRBV18 and TRBJ2-2; no clear D. The germline V and J ends were trimmed by 0 bases and 1 base, with 3 bases remaining between them. This CDR3 has 14 amino acids. The germline V gene has CDR1 KGHSH and CDR2 LQKENI. The CDR3 region has the DNA TGTGCCAGCTCACCACCGGGGAACACCGGGGAGCTGTTTTTT. It specifies CASSPPGNTGELFF.

V is TRBV4-3 and J is TRBJ2-7, with D possibly TRBD1 on 5 matching bases. V lost 0 bases and J lost 0, with 15 bases in between. The CDR3 sequence is 17 residues long. Germline CDR1 reads LGHNA; CDR2 reads YSLEER. The CDR3 loop reads CASSQDWKGKYSYEQYF. The CDR3 region has the DNA TGCGCCAGCAGCCAAGATTGGAAGGGGAAATACTCCTACGAGCAGTACTTC.

The chain employs TRBV4-1 and TRBJ2-5, with TRBD2 matching over 10 bases. Germline V gives CDR1 MGHRA, CDR2 YSYEKL. After removal of 0 bases from V and 0 bases from J, the junction contained 1 base not matched to a gene. The CDR3 sequence is 16 residues long. CDR3 nucleotides: TGCGCCAGCAGCCAAGAACTAGCGGGGTACCAAGAGACCCAGTACTTC. It is translated as CASSQELAGYQETQYF.

The rearrangement uses TRBV5-6 and TRBJ2-5, with TRBD2 identical over 7 bases. In germline, CDR1 is SGHDT, CDR2 YYEEEE. This CDR3 contains 13 residues. Unmatched junction bases numbered 4, after V lost 3 bases and J lost 5 bases. The CDR3 spells CASSSLGGETQYF. The DNA of the CDR3 is TGTGCCAGCAGCTCGCTGGGAGGGGAGACCCAGTACTTC.

The V and J genes are TRBV3-1 (or the pseudogene TRBV3-2) and TRBJ2-4; no firm D call. V was clipped by 3 bases and J by 5 bases, with 8 bases between them. This CDR3 is 13 amino acids long. The germline gives CDR1 LGHDT, CDR2 YNNKEL (reference sequence). CDR3 loop: CASSQTRENIQYF. DNA of the CDR3: TGTGCCAGCAGCCAGACCCGGGAAAACATTCAGTACTTC.

This chain connects TRBV4-3 to TRBJ1-1, with unresolved D. Per the germline V gene, CDR1 is LGHNA and CDR2 is YSLEER. There are 14 residues in the CDR3. V was pared by 6 bases and J by 0 bases, with 11 bases between. CDR3 in amino acids: CASRQTPMNTEAFF. The CDR3 DNA reads as TGCGCCAGCAGACAAACACCTATGAACACTGAAGCTTTCTTT.

The V gene is TRBV7-2, the J gene TRBJ1-4; TRBD1 is a possible D gene (5 bases). Trimming stripped 0 bases from V and 8 bases from J, with 10 bases between. CDR1 is SGHTA, CDR2 FQGNSA, per germline. This CDR3 region has 14 residues. The CDR3 is CASSLAGVGEKLFF. DNA for the CDR3: TGTGCCAGCAGCTTAGCAGGGGTAGGGGAAAAACTGTTTTTT.

The CDR3 is CASSQGAPEKLFF. The DNA for the CDR3 is TGTGCCAGCAGCCAGGGGGCTCCTGAAAAACTGTTTTTT. The chain carries TRBV5-5 and TRBJ1-4; TRBD1 matches at 8 bases. CDR1 and CDR2 from the germline V gene are SGHKS and YYEKEE (reference sequence). V lost 4 bases to trimming and J lost 7 bases; unmatched junction nucleotides: 3. The CDR3 has 13 residues.

This clone was detected a few times. V is TRBV6-1 and J is TRBJ1-5; maybe TRBD1 (5 bases). With 3 bases removed from V and 2 bases from J, the gap between germline ends came to 8 bases. Germline V gives CDR1 MNHNS, CDR2 SASEGT. The CDR3 runs to 14 residues. CDR3 nucleotides: TGTGCCAGCAGTGACAGGGAGCGCAATCAGCCCCAGCATTTT. Translating gives CASSDRERNQPQHF.

The chain employs TRBV10-3 and TRBJ1-3, with D possibly matching TRBD1 (5 bases). This CDR3 spans 16 amino acids. Trimming shortened V by 4 bases and J by 4 bases, and 17 bases separated the two germline ends. CDR1 and CDR2 from the germline V gene are ENHRY and SYGVKD. This CDR3 is CAISVTGPGSGNTIYF. The DNA of the CDR3 is TGTGCCATCAGTGTGACGGGGCCCGGGTCAGGAAACACCATATATTTT.

V is TRBV18 and J is TRBJ1-1; TRBD1 matches at 8 bases. Trimming at V came to 6 bases and at J to 3 bases, leaving 12 bases not matched to a gene. Germline V gene lookup returns CDR1 KGHSH and CDR2 LQKENI. The CDR3 is 16 residues long. This CDR3 reads CASSGAGQGMDTEAFF. The CDR3, as DNA: TGTGCCAGCTCCGGGGCTGGACAGGGTATGGACACTGAAGCTTTCTTT.

The chain has TRBV5-1 and TRBJ2-7; tentative D call: TRBD1 (6 bases). Germline CDR1 is SGHRS and CDR2 is YFSETQ. V gave up 4 bases and J gave up 4 bases, with 18 bases separating them. The length of the CDR3 is 15 residues. The CDR3 nucleotides are TGCGCCAGCAGCAACACAGGGTATTTGAGGTACGAGCAGTACTTC. Its translation is CASSNTGYLRYEQYF.

This clone was counted once. The J gene is TRBJ2-1, the V gene TRBV12-3 or TRBV12-4; 7 bases match TRBD1. The CDR3 is made up of 13 amino acids. V was clipped by 6 bases and J by 12 bases; unmatched bases: 11. In nucleotides, the CDR3 is TGTGCCAGCAGCGCTGACGACAGGGACGGGCAGTTCTTC. This translates into CASSADDRDGQFF.

The chain couples TRBV6-1 to TRBJ2-2; the D is unclear. V lost 2 bases to trimming and J lost 4 bases, with 11 bases between them. Germline values: CDR1 MNHNS, CDR2 SASEGT. This CDR3 has 15 residues. CDR3 DNA sequence: TGTGCCAGCAGTGAATGGTCTAGTGGCACCGGGGAGCTGTTTTTT. Translating it yields CASSEWSSGTGELFF.

Only a few counts were recorded for this clone. This chain connects TRBV19 to TRBJ2-7; 13 nucleotides agree with TRBD2. Germline V gene lookup returns CDR1 LNHDA and CDR2 SQIVND (reference sequence). The CDR3 runs to 15 residues. V shed 5 bases, J shed 3 bases, and the junction held 4 bases outside the gene matches. For the CDR3, the DNA is TGTGCCAGTAGTTTGACTAGCGGGGGGAACTACGAGCAGTACTTC. Protein: CASSLTSGGNYEQYF.

The chain recombines TRBV3-1 (or the pseudogene TRBV3-2) with TRBJ2-7; D unclear. The CDR3 extends over 15 amino acids. Trimming pared 6 bases from V and 3 bases from J, leaving 18 bases between. In germline, CDR1 is LGHDT, CDR2 YNNKEL (reference sequence). The CDR3 loop is CASSPTLVGFYEQYF. CDR3 nucleotides: TGTGCCAGCAGTCCGACCCTCGTCGGTTTCTACGAGCAGTACTTC.

The chain links TRBV21-1 to TRBJ1-6; the tabulated D call, TRBD1, remains unverified against the DNA. TRBV21-1 is marked as a pseudogene. The CDR3 contains 14 residues. The chain's CDR3 is CAVDRQGSHSPLHF. CDR3 coding DNA: TGTGCCGTTGACCGACAGGGGAGTCATTCACCCCTCCACTTT.

This sequence joins TRBV9 and TRBJ2-3; D is possibly TRBD1 or TRBD2 (5 bases each). Trimming took off 3 bases at V and 2 bases at J, with 13 bases between the two ends. The CDR3 has 15 amino acids. Germline loops: CDR1 SGDLS, CDR2 YYNGEE. The CDR3 sequence is CASSDRDGNTDTQYF. Written as DNA, the CDR3 is TGTGCCAGCAGCGACCGGGACGGAAACACAGATACGCAGTATTTT.